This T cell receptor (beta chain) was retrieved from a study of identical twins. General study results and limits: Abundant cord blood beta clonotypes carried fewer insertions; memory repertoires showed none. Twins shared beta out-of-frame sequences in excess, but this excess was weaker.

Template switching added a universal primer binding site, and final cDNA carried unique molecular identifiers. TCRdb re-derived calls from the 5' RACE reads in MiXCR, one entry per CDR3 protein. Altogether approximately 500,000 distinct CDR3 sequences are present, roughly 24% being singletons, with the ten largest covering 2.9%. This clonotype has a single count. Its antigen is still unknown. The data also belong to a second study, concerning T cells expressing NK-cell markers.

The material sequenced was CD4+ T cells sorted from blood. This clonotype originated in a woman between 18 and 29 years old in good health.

CDR3: CASSQAGATDTQYF. The CDR3 nucleotides read TGCGCCAGCAGCCAGGCGGGAGCCACAGATACGCAGTATTTT. The chain has TRBV4-3 and TRBJ2-3; TRBD2 aligns across 7 bases. Trimming at V came to 3 bases and at J to 2 bases, leaving 2 bases not matched to a gene. CDR3 length: 14 residues. Germline CDR1 LGHNA, CDR2 YSLEER.